A selection of T cell receptor beta chains follows, all from one sample in a study of response to subunit inactivated influenza vaccine. MiXCR, run by TCRdb on the RT-PCR reads, gives a single entry per CDR3 protein. The table has about 830,000 distinct CDR3 sequences, about 18% seen once. Sequenced here: PBMCs from blood, sampled roughly 5 days after vaccination. The receptors originated from a man aged 50-59 years who received an inactivated influenza vaccine. Both conserved end residues are part of each CDR3. A D gene is named only where the DNA matches it firmly. Clone size is not always given. Where it is, it says once, few, many or a class for expanded clones.

TRBD2 | TRBJ2-1 | - | TRBV5-1 | CASSLWAQAGAYNEQFF | TGCGCCAGCAGCTTGTGGGCCCAAGCGGGAGCCTACAATGAGCAGTTCTTC
TRBD1 | TRBJ1-5 | - | TRBV7-2 | CASSPQGVLANQPQHF | TGTGCCAGCAGCCCACAGGGGGTTCTCGCTAATCAGCCCCAGCATTTT
- | TRBJ1-4 | few | TRBV15 | CATSRDLSGGELFF | TGTGCCACCAGCAGAGATCTTAGTGGGGGAGAACTGTTTTTT
TRBD2 | TRBJ2-7 | - | TRBV11-1 | CASSLWGLAGGGLYEQYF | TGTGCCAGCAGCTTGTGGGGACTAGCGGGAGGGGGACTCTACGAGCAGTACTTC
- | TRBJ2-6 | - | TRBV25-1 | CASSGIYMGSGANVLTF | TGTGCCAGCAGTGGTATTTACATGGGTTCGGGGGCCAACGTCCTGACTTTC
- | TRBJ1-1 | few | TRBV10-3 | CAISEQGNTEAFF | TGTGCCATCAGTGAGCAGGGGAACACTGAAGCTTTCTTT
TRBD2 | TRBJ2-7 | - | TRBV29-1 | CSVAGGGNSYEQYF | TGCAGCGTTGCCGGGGGGGGAAACTCCTACGAGCAGTACTTC
TRBD1 | TRBJ2-3 | many | TRBV12-3/TRBV12-4 | CASSLGTGIDTQYF | TGTGCCAGCAGTTTAGGGACAGGGATCGATACGCAGTATTTT
TRBD2 | TRBJ2-7 | - | TRBV27 | CASGEGLAGMGYEQYF | TGTGCCAGCGGGGAGGGGCTAGCGGGAATGGGGTACGAGCAGTACTTC
TRBD2 | TRBJ2-7 | few | TRBV27 | CASSQGLAGGRGAYEQYF | TGTGCCAGCAGCCAGGGACTAGCGGGAGGACGGGGAGCCTACGAGCAGTACTTC
TRBD1 | TRBJ2-7 | many | TRBV24-1 | CATSDTGTASYEQYF | TGTGCCACCAGTGATACCGGGACAGCCAGCTACGAGCAGTACTTC
TRBD2 | TRBJ2-3 | few | TRBV7-2 | CASSRPSGHTDTQYF | TGTGCCAGCAGCCGTCCTAGCGGGCACACAGATACGCAGTATTTT